This T cell receptor beta chain was retrieved from a study of spatial heterogeneity in lung cancer. Across the whole study: Consistent detection of more beta-chain than alpha-chain sequences was observed.

Sample time point: sample taken at primary tumor resection. Unsorted samples of tumor, nontumor lung or frozen PBMC had their whole RNA sequenced. Study-wide points: In blood, ubiquitous expanded tumor TCRs appeared more at resection than follow-up.

CDR1 and CDR2 from the germline V gene are MNHNS and SASEGT. V was shortened by 2 bases and J by 1 base, with 8 bases between the two germline ends. This CDR3 comprises 14 residues. For this clonotype: No antigen is known for it.

MiXCR, applied by TCRdb to the 5' RACE reads, yields one record per CDR3 protein. Among tens of thousands of distinct CDR3 sequences listed, 13% were seen once. This sequence joins TRBV6-1 and TRBJ1-1; D not resolved. The sequence was obtained from a male donor with early-stage non-small cell lung cancer. Sequencing was performed on PBMCs, taken at surgery. The CDR3 loop is CASSERAANTEAFF. The DNA for the CDR3 is TGTGCCAGCAGTGAAAGGGCAGCGAACACTGAAGCTTTCTTT.